The 9 T cell receptor beta chains listed next were all sequenced from one sample in a study of radiation and T cells in renal cell carcinoma. Regarding treatment: treatment-naive control, cytoreductive nephrectomy. Using immunoSEQ multiplex PCR, the repertoire was profiled, and TCRdb retains in-frame clones only, with some absent. Here the sample spans some 16,000 clones, under 70% being singletons. Sequencing used tumor tissue, obtained from a patient whose treatment was nephrectomy without radiotherapy. The receptors stem from a man between 35 and 55 years old with renal cell carcinoma.

The CDR3 coding sequence is TGTGCCTGGAGCAGAAACAGGGGAGATACGCAGTATTTT. It codes for CAWSRNRGDTQYF. V is TRBV30 and J is TRBJ2-3; TRBD1 aligns across 7 bases. Germline CDR1 GTSNPN, CDR2 SVGIG (reference sequence). V dropped 3 bases and J dropped 5; count of bases not matched to a gene: 5. The CDR3 contains 13 residues.

The genes are TRBV7-2 and TRBJ2-5; D is undetermined. CDR3 length equals 13 residues. Germline loops: CDR1 SGHTA, CDR2 FQGNSA. The V gene lost 5 bases and the J gene lost 2 bases, with 9 bases spanning the gap. CDR3 residues: CASSRGSQETQYF. CDR3 sequence (DNA): TGTGCCAGCAGCCGAGGTAGTCAAGAGACCCAGTACTTC.

V and J are TRBV21-1 and TRBJ2-1; the table's D call TRBD2 went unverified against the DNA. TRBV21-1 is tagged as a pseudogene. This CDR3 comprises 16 residues. CDR3 sequence reads: CASRSKGLAGINEQFF. In DNA, the CDR3 is TGTGCCAGCCGCTCAAAGGGCCTAGCGGGGATCAATGAGCAGTTCTTC.

The chain is built from TRBV29-1 and TRBJ2-1; D not certain. The CDR3 runs to 13 residues. Per germline, CDR1 SQVTM and CDR2 ANQGSEA. The V gene lost 5 bases and the J gene lost 0 bases, with 8 bases spanning the gap. In DNA form, the CDR3 reads TGCAGCGTTCCCATGAGCTCCTACAATGAGCAGTTCTTC. Its protein product is CSVPMSSYNEQFF.

This clone has ten or more counts. CDR3: CASRTDRGLDTQYF. The CDR3 DNA is TGTGCCAGCAGAACGGACAGGGGGCTAGATACGCAGTATTTT. The rearrangement links TRBV7-9 to TRBJ2-3; 11 nucleotides line up with TRBD1. Trimming at V came to 6 bases and at J to 5 bases, leaving 4 bases not matched to a gene. From germline, CDR1 is SEHNR and CDR2 FQNEAQ (reference sequence). The CDR3 totals 14 residues.

This clone has only one observation. The V gene is TRBV27, the J gene TRBJ2-1; TRBD2 matches 9 bases. Germline loops: CDR1 MNHEY, CDR2 SMNVEV (reference sequence). The CDR3 has 18 residues. V shed 2 bases and J 9 bases; nucleotides not matched to a gene: 17. In nucleotides, the CDR3 is TGTGCCAGCAGTTTACTCGCGGGGGGGCCACAGTTCACCGGTGAGCAGTTCTTC. Protein sequence: CASSLLAGGPQFTGEQFF.

The V call is TRBV6-6, the J call TRBJ1-4; D not resolved. This CDR3 has 15 residues. CDR1 is MNHNY and CDR2 is SVGAGI in the germline V gene (reference sequence). V dropped 2 bases and J dropped 3 bases, with 10 bases sitting between them. CDR3 nucleotides: TGTGCCAGCAGTTACGATAGGACCGCTAATGAAAAACTGTTTTTT. It codes for CASSYDRTANEKLFF.

There are many counts of this clone. The chain has TRBV6-7 and TRBJ1-1; 11 bases fit TRBD1. TRBV6-7 is an open reading frame whose function is uncertain. The CDR3 is 17 residues long. V lost 6 bases and J lost 3; bases outside the gene matches: 12. The chain's CDR3 is CASSFPGQGAPDTEAFF. The DNA for the CDR3 is TGTGCCAGCAGCTTCCCCGGACAGGGGGCGCCGGACACTGAAGCTTTCTTT.

This clone was found a few times. The rearrangement uses TRBV19 and TRBJ1-6; tentatively, D is TRBD1 (5 bases). The CDR3 length is 14 residues. The germline CDR1 and CDR2 sequences are LNHDA and SQIVND (reference sequence). Trimming shortened V by 7 bases and J by 4 bases, and 11 bases separated the two germline ends. DNA for the CDR3: TGTGCCAGTACGGGGAGGGGATATAATTCACCCCTCCACTTT. This codes for CASTGRGYNSPLHF. Using reference TRBV19 and TRBJ1-6 for the parts outside the CDR3, the full variable domain is DGGITQSPKYLFRKEGQNVTLSCEQNLNHDAMYWYRQDPGQGLRLIYYSQIVNDFQKGDIAEGYSVSREKKESFPLTVTSAQKNPTAFYLCASTGRGYNSPLHFGNGTRLTVT.